What follows are 31 T cell receptor beta chains derived from one specimen sequenced in a study of T cells in Graves' hyperthyroidism and ophthalmopathy. RNA transcripts yielded amplified TCR beta CDR3 regions. The TCR CDR3 first-round RT-PCR relied on the HTBI primer set. TCRdb re-called the multiplex PCR reads with MiXCR, one entry per CDR3 protein. The profile shows 250,000 to 300,000 distinct CDR3 sequences, roughly 13% of them singletons. Sequenced material: blood. The origin of the receptors is a woman aged 40-49 years with Graves' hyperthyroidism.

This clonotype appeared many times. The chain carries TRBV12-3 or TRBV12-4 and TRBJ1-1; D is ambiguous. Trimming removed 8 bases at V and 3 bases at J, with 7 bases between. The CDR3 runs to 11 residues. CDR3 sequence reads: CASRGYTEAFF. CDR3 nucleotides: TGTGCCAGCCGGGGTTACACTGAAGCTTTCTTT.

This clonotype appeared many times. The chain recombines TRBV28 with TRBJ2-1, with 7 bases that match TRBD2. The CDR3 contains 12 residues. Per the germline V gene, CDR1 is MDHEN and CDR2 is SYDVKM. Here the CDR3 reads CAGGESYNEQFF. CDR3 nucleotide sequence: TGTGCTGGGGGGGAGTCCTACAATGAGCAGTTCTTC.

This clonotype was seen repeatedly, ten times or more. The chain's CDR3 is CASSLETATNSPLHF. CDR3 sequence (DNA): TGCGCCAGCAGCTTGGAGACAGCTACCAATTCACCCCTCCACTTT. The rearrangement joins TRBV5-1 to TRBJ1-6, with D perhaps matching TRBD1 (5 bases). Per the germline V gene, CDR1 is SGHRS and CDR2 is YFSETQ. The CDR3 is made up of 15 amino acids. V was cut by 0 bases and J by 7 bases, with 11 bases left in between.

This clonotype came up many times. The chain employs TRBV2 and TRBJ1-2; D remains unclear. This CDR3 contains 13 residues. Per germline, CDR1 SNHLY and CDR2 FYNNEI. V lost 3 bases, J lost 1 base, and 6 bases lay in between. CDR3 region: CASSEGSNYGYTF. DNA of the CDR3: TGTGCCAGCAGTGAGGGGAGTAACTATGGCTACACCTTC. The full variable domain, rest sourced from reference TRBV2 and TRBJ1-2, is EPEVTQTPSHQVTQMGQEVILRCVPISNHLYFYWYRQILGQKVEFLVSFYNNEISEKSEIFDDQFSVERPDGSNFTLKIRSTKLEDSAMYFCASSEGSNYGYTFGSGTRLTVV.

This clonotype has a single count. This clone may be a read error of a much larger clone one base away. V is TRBV6-4 and J is TRBJ1-1, with a tentative D call TRBD1 (5 bases). Germline CDR1 is MRHNA and CDR2 is SNTAGT. V gave up 4 bases and J gave up 6 bases, with 18 bases separating them. The CDR3 is 15 residues long. CDR3 in amino acids: CASSAEWGGKAEAFF. CDR3 sequence (DNA): TGTGCCAGCAGTGCCGAATGGGGCGGTAAGGCTGAAGCTTTCTTT.

This clonotype was detected ten times or more. The chain combines TRBV29-1 with TRBJ2-5, with 10 bases lining up with TRBD2. This CDR3 region has 15 residues. CDR1 SQVTM and CDR2 ANQGSEA come from the germline V gene. V lost 2 bases, J lost 5 bases, and 8 bases stayed unmatched. For the CDR3, the DNA is TGCAGCGTTGAATTGAGCGGGAGGGTAGAGGAGACCCAGTACTTC. It codes for CSVELSGRVEETQYF.

The chain links TRBV27 to TRBJ1-2; 7 bases line up with TRBD1. From germline, CDR1 is MNHEY and CDR2 SMNVEV (reference sequence). The CDR3 spans 15 residues. Germline trimming cut 2 bases from V and 3 bases from J; bases unmatched to any gene: 6. The CDR3 loop is CASSLPGQKYYGYTF. CDR3 bases: TGTGCCAGCAGTTTACCGGGACAGAAGTACTATGGCTACACCTTC.

This clonotype was seen repeatedly, ten times or more. This chain links TRBV6-1 with TRBJ2-2; TRBD2 aligns across 13 bases. V shed 8 bases and J 5 bases; nucleotides not matched to a gene: 8. The CDR3 spans 16 residues. In germline, CDR1 is MNHNS, CDR2 SASEGT. CDR3 bases: TGTGCCAGCGAGGGGGGACTAGCGGGGATTACCGGGGAGCTGTTTTTT. The encoded protein is CASEGGLAGITGELFF.

The chain recombines TRBV5-1 with TRBJ2-1; 9 bases match TRBD2. There are 16 residues in the CDR3. The V and J ends lost 0 bases and 9 bases, in that order; junction bases with no gene match: 10. The germline CDR1 and CDR2 sequences are SGHRS and YFSETQ. CDR3 region: CASSLVWTSAPIEQFF. CDR3 sequence (DNA): TGCGCCAGCAGCTTGGTGTGGACTAGCGCCCCCATTGAGCAGTTCTTC.

V gene TRBV11-2 combines with J gene TRBJ1-4, with D perhaps matching TRBD1 (5 bases). V dropped 5 bases and J dropped 7 bases, with 23 bases sitting between them. This CDR3 is built from 17 residues. CDR1 is SGHAT, CDR2 FQNNGV, per germline. In nucleotides, the CDR3 is TGTGCCAGCAGCCCCCGCCGACCTGGGGCTTACGTTGAAAAACTGTTTTTT. Its protein product is CASSPRRPGAYVEKLFF.

CDR3 protein: CASSQDRRSFYEQYF. DNA of the CDR3: TGTGCCAGCAGCCAAGATAGACGATCTTTCTACGAGCAGTACTTC. V gene TRBV14 combines with J gene TRBJ2-7; D is ambiguous. This CDR3 has 15 amino acids. Germline V gene data show CDR1 as SGHDN and CDR2 as FVKESK. Trimming shortened V by 0 bases and J by 3 bases, and 12 bases separated the two germline ends. Using reference TRBV14 and TRBJ2-7 for the parts outside the CDR3, the full variable domain is EAGVTQFPSHSVIEKGQTVTLRCDPISGHDNLYWYRRVMGKEIKFLLHFVKESKQDESGMPNNRFLAERTGGTYSTLKVQPAELEDSGVYFCASSQDRRSFYEQYFGPGTRLTVT.

This clonotype showed up many times. J is TRBJ2-7 and V is TRBV29-1; D gene unclear. Germline-derived CDR1 and CDR2 are SQVTM and ANQGSEA. The CDR3 contains 11 residues. V dropped 6 bases and J dropped 2 bases, with 8 bases sitting between them. The CDR3 protein is CSVRSAYEQYF. In nucleotides, the CDR3 is TGCAGCGTGAGATCGGCCTACGAGCAGTACTTC.

This clonotype was observed at least ten times. This chain uses TRBV6-1 with TRBJ1-3, with 8 bases that match TRBD1. Germline CDR1 reads MNHNS; CDR2 reads SASEGT. Losses at the gene ends were 6 bases for V and 8 bases for J; bases not matched to a gene: 9. CDR3 length: 14 amino acids. The CDR3 here is CASSPRTGPDTIYF. CDR3 DNA sequence: TGTGCCAGCAGCCCGAGGACAGGGCCGGACACCATATATTTT.

This clonotype has ten or more counts. A much larger clone differs from this one at a single base, so this may be a read error. This chain joins TRBV12-3 or TRBV12-4 and TRBJ1-1; TRBD1 might be the D (5 bases). This CDR3 has 14 amino acids. Trimming removed 3 bases at V and 0 bases at J, with 8 bases between. The CDR3: CASSLGGMNTEAFF. The CDR3 coding sequence is TGTGCCAGCAGTTTGGGGGGGATGAACACTGAAGCTTTCTTT.

This chain uses TRBV19 with TRBJ2-1; D possibly matches TRBD1 or TRBD2 (6 bases each). Trimming pared 3 bases from V and 9 bases from J, leaving 12 bases between. This CDR3 has 13 amino acids. Germline lookup yields CDR1 LNHDA and CDR2 SQIVND (reference sequence). The CDR3 sequence is CASSIPEGGEQFF. For the CDR3, the DNA is TGTGCCAGTAGTATCCCGGAGGGGGGTGAGCAGTTCTTC.

The chain links TRBV28 to TRBJ2-7; D not certain. CDR1 and CDR2 from the germline V gene are MDHEN and SYDVKM. The V end was cut by 2 bases, the J end by 7 bases, with 6 bases between. The CDR3 runs 11 residues. CDR3: CASSLQVEQYF. CDR3 DNA sequence: TGTGCCAGCAGTTTACAGGTAGAGCAGTACTTC.

The genes are TRBV12-3 or TRBV12-4 and TRBJ2-1, with D possibly being TRBD2 (5 bases). CDR3 length equals 14 residues. Between the trimmed V and J ends, which lost 6 bases and 7 bases, there was a span of 16 bases. The CDR3 sequence: CASSLQDSSNEQFF. The CDR3 nucleotides read TGTGCCAGCAGCCTCCAGGACTCGTCAAATGAGCAGTTCTTC.

V gene TRBV7-6 combines with J gene TRBJ2-2; D might be TRBD2 (5 bases). V was cut by 2 bases and J by 7 bases, with 8 bases left in between. The germline CDR1 and CDR2 sequences are SGHVS and FNYEAQ. The CDR3 has 13 amino acids. This CDR3 reads CASSLPRGGELFF. The DNA for the CDR3 is TGTGCCAGCAGCTTACCTCGGGGCGGGGAGCTGTTTTTT.

In its sample, this clonotype was seen many times. V gene TRBV29-1 combines with J gene TRBJ2-1; D unresolved. Germline V gene sequence: CDR1 SQVTM, CDR2 ANQGSEA. The CDR3 totals 13 residues. Between the trimmed V and J ends, which lost 7 bases and 5 bases, there was a span of 15 bases. The CDR3 coding sequence is TGCAGCGCCGCGGTTAGGCGTAACAATGAGCAGTTCTTC. Encoded protein: CSAAVRRNNEQFF.

Only a few counts were recorded for this clonotype. This sequence joins TRBV6-5 and TRBJ2-1; 8 bases are shared with TRBD2. The V gene's germline CDR1 is MNHEY and CDR2 SVGAGI. J lost 9 bases, V lost 4 bases, and 11 bases had no gene match. The CDR3 extends over 15 amino acids. CDR3 residues: CASSSERERGSEQFF. DNA for the CDR3: TGTGCCAGCAGTTCGGAGCGGGAGAGGGGCAGTGAGCAGTTCTTC.

This clonotype turned up a few times. A much larger clone lies a single base off, so this may be a read error. The chain employs TRBV7-9 and TRBJ2-5, with a possible D match to TRBD1 (6 bases). There are 13 residues in the CDR3. V was clipped by 4 bases and J by 3 bases, with 9 bases between them. CDR1 is SEHNR, CDR2 FQNEAQ, per germline (reference sequence). The CDR3 DNA is TGTGCCAGCAGCTGGACAGTGGAAGAGACCCAGTACTTC. Protein sequence: CASSWTVEETQYF.

This sequence joins TRBV3-1 and TRBJ1-2; D unclear. Trimming stripped 4 bases from V and 4 bases from J, with 13 bases between. CDR1 and CDR2 from the germline V gene are LGHDT and YNNKEL (reference sequence). The CDR3 has 14 amino acids. CDR3 DNA sequence: TGTGCCAGCAGCCCTATGGAGGGTTTCTATGGCTACACCTTC. Translated, it gives CASSPMEGFYGYTF.

This clonotype has a count of ten or more. The chain uses TRBV5-1 and TRBJ2-5; 7 bases fit TRBD1. CDR3 length equals 16 residues. CDR1 and CDR2 (germline): SGHRS, YFSETQ. With 4 bases clipped from V and 4 bases from J, the junction kept 13 bases outside the gene matches. CDR3 protein: CASSLTTGIGRETQYF. The DNA of the CDR3 is TGCGCCAGCAGCCTTACGACAGGGATTGGGCGAGAGACCCAGTACTTC.

This sequence joins TRBV28 and TRBJ2-2, with 9 bases matching TRBD1. With 5 bases clipped from V and 4 bases from J, the junction kept 17 bases outside the gene matches. The CDR3 has 19 residues. Looked up from germline, CDR1 is MDHEN and CDR2 is SYDVKM. CDR3 bases: TGTGCCAGCAGTACATCCTCCGGGACAGGGCGATCCGTCACCGGGGAGCTGTTTTTT. Translating gives CASSTSSGTGRSVTGELFF.

Many counts were recorded for this clonotype. J is TRBJ2-3 and V is TRBV6-2 or TRBV6-3, with 9 bases aligning to TRBD2. Germline values: CDR1 MNHEY, CDR2 SVGEGT. J was trimmed by 7 bases and V by 2 bases; bases with no gene match: 7. The CDR3 is 15 amino acids. The CDR3 region is CASSYHSGRGNTQYF. The CDR3 coding sequence is TGTGCCAGCAGTTACCATAGCGGGAGAGGGAATACGCAGTATTTT.

The genes are TRBV19 and TRBJ2-7; D is uncertain. Germline V gene data show CDR1 as LNHDA and CDR2 as SQIVND (reference sequence). Trimming took 4 bases from V and 6 from J, leaving 19 bases between them. The CDR3 has 15 residues. CDR3 nucleotide sequence: TGTGCCAGTAGTAACCCCCCCGGAACGATTGGCGAGCAGTACTTC. Protein product: CASSNPPGTIGEQYF.

This clonotype came up many times. The V call is TRBV7-9, the J call TRBJ2-7; D not resolved. Germline V gene lookup returns CDR1 SEHNR and CDR2 FQNEAQ (reference sequence). With 1 base removed from V and 5 bases from J, the gap between germline ends came to 12 bases. The CDR3 covers 14 residues. In DNA form, the CDR3 reads TGTGCCAGCAGCTTAGAGGATTGGGTGGACGAGCAGTACTTC. Translated: CASSLEDWVDEQYF.

This clonotype was counted between two and nine times. This chain uses TRBV5-4 with TRBJ2-7; D might be TRBD1 (6 bases). The germline CDR1 and CDR2 sequences are SGHNT and YYREEE (reference sequence). CDR3 size: 12 residues. Trimming removed 4 bases from V and 6 bases from J, with 11 bases in between. In DNA, the CDR3 is TGTGCCAGCAGCCAGACAGGCGCCGAGCAGTACTTC. Translating it yields CASSQTGAEQYF.

This clonotype was counted a few times. The chain has TRBV4-2 and TRBJ2-6, with 10 bases fitting TRBD1. The ends lost 0 bases at V and 0 bases at J; junction bases unmatched: 5. Germline-derived CDR1 and CDR2 are LGHNA and YNFKEQ. The length of the CDR3 is 19 residues. The CDR3 coding sequence is TGTGCCAGCAGCCAAGAAGGGACAGGGGAAGGCTCTGGGGCCAACGTCCTGACTTTC. It codes for CASSQEGTGEGSGANVLTF.

Regarding this clonotype: The missing conserved phenylalanine or tryptophan at the end of this CDR3 makes a read error likely. The DNA is left out, because the CDR3 cannot be placed on it with certainty; the CDR3 is given as TCRdb lists it. The chain links TRBV28 to TRBJ1-5; the DNA was not used to check the table's D call, TRBD1. The CDR3 comprises 16 residues, both ends counted. Germline V gene data show CDR1 as MDHEN and CDR2 as SYDVKM. The CDR3 region is CASSIPLGQEEISPSI.

V gene TRBV5-1 combines with J gene TRBJ2-7, with TRBD1 identical over 9 bases. The CDR3 contains 15 residues. The J segment lost 2 bases and the V segment lost 0 bases, leaving 3 bases of the junction unmatched. Germline V lookup: CDR1 SGHRS, CDR2 YFSETQ. CDR3 coding DNA: TGCGCCAGCAGCTTGGACAGGGGGCGCGCCTACGAGCAGTACTTC. It translates to CASSLDRGRAYEQYF.